This T cell receptor beta chain was recovered during a study of blood T cells in healthy people across ages. The CDR3 loop spans 16 amino acids. V was pared by 4 bases and J by 8 bases, with 15 bases of the junction left unmatched. Per germline, CDR1 MNHEY and CDR2 SVGEGT. This clonotype was detected ten times or more. The second PCR ran roughly 6 to 11 cycles with a sample-barcoded 5' primer and J-beta primers. TCRdb reprocessed the 5' RACE reads via MiXCR and lists one record per CDR3 protein. Seen here are 850,000 or so distinct CDR3 sequences, more than 25% observed once, and the top ten hold about 18%.

This receptor was identified in an elderly woman in good health. The sequencing sample was made of blood. This chain uses TRBV6-2 or TRBV6-3 with TRBJ2-3, with 7 bases fitting TRBD1. DNA for the CDR3: TGTGCCAGCAGTTCAGGACAGGCCCGCCGGATCCCTACGCAGTATTTT. This encodes CASSSGQARRIPTQYF.